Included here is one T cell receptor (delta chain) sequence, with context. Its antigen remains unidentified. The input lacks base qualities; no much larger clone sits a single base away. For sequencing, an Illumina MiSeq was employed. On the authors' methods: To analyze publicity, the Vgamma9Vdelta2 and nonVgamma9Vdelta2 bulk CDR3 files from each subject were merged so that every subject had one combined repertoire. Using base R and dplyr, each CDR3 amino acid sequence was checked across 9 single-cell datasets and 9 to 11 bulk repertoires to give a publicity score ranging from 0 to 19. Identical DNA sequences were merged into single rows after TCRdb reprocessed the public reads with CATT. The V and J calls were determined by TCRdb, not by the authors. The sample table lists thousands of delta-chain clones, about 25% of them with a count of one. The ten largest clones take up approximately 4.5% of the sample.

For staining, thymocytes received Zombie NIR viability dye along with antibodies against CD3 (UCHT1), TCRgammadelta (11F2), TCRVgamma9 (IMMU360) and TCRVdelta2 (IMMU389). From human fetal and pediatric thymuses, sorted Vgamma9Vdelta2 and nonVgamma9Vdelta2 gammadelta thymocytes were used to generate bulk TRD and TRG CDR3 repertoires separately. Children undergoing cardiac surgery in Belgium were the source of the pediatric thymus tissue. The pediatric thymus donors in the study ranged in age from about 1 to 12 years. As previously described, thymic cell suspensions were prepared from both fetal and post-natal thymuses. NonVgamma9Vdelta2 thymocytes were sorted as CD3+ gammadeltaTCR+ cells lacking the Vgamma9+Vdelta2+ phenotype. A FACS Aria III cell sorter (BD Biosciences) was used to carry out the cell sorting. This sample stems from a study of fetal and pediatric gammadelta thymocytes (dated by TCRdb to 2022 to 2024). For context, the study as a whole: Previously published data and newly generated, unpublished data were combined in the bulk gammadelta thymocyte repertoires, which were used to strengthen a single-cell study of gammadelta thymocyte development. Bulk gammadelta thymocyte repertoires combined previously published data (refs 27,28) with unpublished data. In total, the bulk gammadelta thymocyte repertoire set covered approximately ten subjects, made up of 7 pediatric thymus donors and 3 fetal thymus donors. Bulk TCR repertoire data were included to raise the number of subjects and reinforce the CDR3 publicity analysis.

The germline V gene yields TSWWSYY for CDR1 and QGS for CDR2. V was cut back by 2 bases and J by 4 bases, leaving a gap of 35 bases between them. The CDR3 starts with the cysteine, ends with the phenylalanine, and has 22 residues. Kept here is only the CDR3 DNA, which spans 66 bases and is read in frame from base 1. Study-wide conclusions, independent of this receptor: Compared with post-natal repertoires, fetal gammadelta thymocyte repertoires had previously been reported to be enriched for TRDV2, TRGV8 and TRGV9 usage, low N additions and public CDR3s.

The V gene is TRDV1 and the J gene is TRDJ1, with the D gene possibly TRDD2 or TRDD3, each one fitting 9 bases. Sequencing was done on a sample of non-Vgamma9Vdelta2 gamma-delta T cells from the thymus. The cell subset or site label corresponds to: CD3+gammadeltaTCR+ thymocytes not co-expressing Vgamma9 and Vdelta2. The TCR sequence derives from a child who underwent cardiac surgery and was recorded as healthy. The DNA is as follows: TGTGCTCTTGGGGAAGGGCGACCTTCCTACATATGGGGGATAAGTGGAGTCGATAAACTCATCTTT. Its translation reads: CALGEGRPSYIWGISGVDKLIF.